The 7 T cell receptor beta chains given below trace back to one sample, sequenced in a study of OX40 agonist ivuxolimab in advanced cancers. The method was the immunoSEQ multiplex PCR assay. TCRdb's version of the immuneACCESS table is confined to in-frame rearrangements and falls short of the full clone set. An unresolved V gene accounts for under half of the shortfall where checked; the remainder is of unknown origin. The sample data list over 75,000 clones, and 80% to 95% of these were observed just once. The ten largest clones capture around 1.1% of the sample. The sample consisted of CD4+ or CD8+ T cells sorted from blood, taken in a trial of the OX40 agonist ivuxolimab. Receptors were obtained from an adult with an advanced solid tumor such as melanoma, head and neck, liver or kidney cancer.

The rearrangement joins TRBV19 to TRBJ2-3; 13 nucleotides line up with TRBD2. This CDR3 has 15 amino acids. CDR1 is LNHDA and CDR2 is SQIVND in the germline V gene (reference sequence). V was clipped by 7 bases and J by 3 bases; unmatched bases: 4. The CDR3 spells CASTRTSGRTDTQYF. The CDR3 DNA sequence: TGTGCCAGTACCCGGACTAGCGGGAGAACAGATACGCAGTATTTT.

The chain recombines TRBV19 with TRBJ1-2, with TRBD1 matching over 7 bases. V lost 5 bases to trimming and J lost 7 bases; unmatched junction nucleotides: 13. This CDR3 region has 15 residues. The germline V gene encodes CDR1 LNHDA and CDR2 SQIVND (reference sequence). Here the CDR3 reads CASSRGTDLRGGYTF. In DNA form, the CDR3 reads TGTGCCAGTAGTCGCGGGACAGACCTTAGGGGTGGCTACACCTTC.

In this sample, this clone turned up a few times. CDR3 region: CASSLGGISYEQYF. The DNA for the CDR3 is TGTGCCAGCAGCTTAGGCGGGATCTCCTACGAGCAGTACTTC. J is TRBJ2-7 and V is TRBV7-9, with D perhaps TRBD2 (6 bases). V gave up 1 base and J gave up 0 bases, with 7 bases separating them. This CDR3 contains 14 residues. Germline V gene lookup returns CDR1 SEHNR and CDR2 FQNEAQ (reference sequence).

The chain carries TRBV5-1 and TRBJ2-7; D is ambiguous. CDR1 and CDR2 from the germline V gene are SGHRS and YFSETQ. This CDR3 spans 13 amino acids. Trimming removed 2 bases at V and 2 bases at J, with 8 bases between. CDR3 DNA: TGCGCCAGCAGCTTATCGGCCCCCTACGAGCAGTACTTC. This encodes CASSLSAPYEQYF.

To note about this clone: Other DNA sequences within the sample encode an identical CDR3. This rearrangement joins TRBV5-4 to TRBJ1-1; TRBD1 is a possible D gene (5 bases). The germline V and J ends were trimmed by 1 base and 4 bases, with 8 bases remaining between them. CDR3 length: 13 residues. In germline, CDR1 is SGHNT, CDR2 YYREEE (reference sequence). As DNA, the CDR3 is TGTGCCAGCAGCTTGACGGGGGGCACTGAAGCTTTCTTT. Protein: CASSLTGGTEAFF.

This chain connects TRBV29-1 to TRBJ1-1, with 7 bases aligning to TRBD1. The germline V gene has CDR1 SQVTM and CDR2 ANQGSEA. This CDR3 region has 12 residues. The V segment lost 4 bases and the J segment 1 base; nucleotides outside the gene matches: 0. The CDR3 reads CSVGTGNTEAFF. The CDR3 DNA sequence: TGCAGCGTTGGGACAGGGAACACTGAAGCTTTCTTT.

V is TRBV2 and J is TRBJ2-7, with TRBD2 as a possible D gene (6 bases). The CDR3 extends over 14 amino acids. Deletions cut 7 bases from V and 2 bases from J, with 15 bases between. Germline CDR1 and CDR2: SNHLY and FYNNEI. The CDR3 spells CASTLKEGTYEQYF. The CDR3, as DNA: TGTGCCAGCACGCTGAAGGAGGGTACCTACGAGCAGTACTTC.